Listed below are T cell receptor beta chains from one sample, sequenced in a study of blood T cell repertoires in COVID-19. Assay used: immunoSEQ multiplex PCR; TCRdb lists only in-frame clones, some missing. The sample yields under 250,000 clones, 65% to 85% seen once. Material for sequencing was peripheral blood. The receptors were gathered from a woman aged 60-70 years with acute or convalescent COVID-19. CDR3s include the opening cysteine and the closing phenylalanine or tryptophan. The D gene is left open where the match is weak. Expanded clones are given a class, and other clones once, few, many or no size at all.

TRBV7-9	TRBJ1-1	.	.	TGTGCCAGCAGCCCGGAGCTTGTGAACACTGAAGCTTTCTTT	CASSPELVNTEAFF
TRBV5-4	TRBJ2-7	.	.	TGTGCCAGCAGCTTAAATGGGAGGTCCTACGAGCAGTACTTC	CASSLNGRSYEQYF
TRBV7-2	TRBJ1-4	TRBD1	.	TGTGCCAGCAGAAAGACAGGGACTAATGAAAAACTGTTTTTT	CASRKTGTNEKLFF
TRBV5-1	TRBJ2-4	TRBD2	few	TGCGCCAGCAGCTTGGATAGCGGGGCTGGAAACATTCAGTACTTC	CASSLDSGAGNIQYF
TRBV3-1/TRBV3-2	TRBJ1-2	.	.	TGTGCCAGCAGCCAGGAGGTTGGCCATGGCTACACCTTC	CASSQEVGHGYTF
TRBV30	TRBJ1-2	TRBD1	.	TGTGCCTGGAGTGTACAGGGGTTTTATGGCTACACCTTC	CAWSVQGFYGYTF
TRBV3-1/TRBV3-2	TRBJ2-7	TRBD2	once	TGTGCCAGCAGCCCGCGCAGCGGGGGTTACGAGCAGTACTTC	CASSPRSGGYEQYF
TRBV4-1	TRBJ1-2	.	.	TGCGCCAGCAGCCAAGCGCAGGAACCCATCTATGGCTACACCTTC	CASSQAQEPIYGYTF
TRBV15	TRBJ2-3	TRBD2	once	TGTGCCACCAGCAGAGATGGGGAGCGGGGGGGCTCGCAGTATTTT	CATSRDGERGGSQYF
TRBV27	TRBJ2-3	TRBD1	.	TGTGCCAGCAGTTTACTAGGGACAGTCACAGATACGCAGTATTTT	CASSLLGTVTDTQYF
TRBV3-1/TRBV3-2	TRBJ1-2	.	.	TGTGCCAGCAGCCCAATTATACAGACAAAAAATGGCTACACCTTC	CASSPIIQTKNGYTF
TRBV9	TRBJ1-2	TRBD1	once	TGTGCCAGCAGTGCAGGGGGCCGCTATGGCTACACCTTC	CASSAGGRYGYTF
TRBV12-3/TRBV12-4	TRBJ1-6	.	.	TGTGCCAGCAGTTTCGGGAATTCACCCCTCCACTTT	CASSFGNSPLHF
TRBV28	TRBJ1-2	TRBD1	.	TGTGCCAGCATTCGACTCCCAGGGGGCAACTATGGCTACACCTTC	CASIRLPGGNYGYTF
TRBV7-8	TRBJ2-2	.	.	TGTGCCAGCAGCAAAAGTGGACAGTTGAACACCGGGGAGCTGTTTTTT	CASSKSGQLNTGELFF
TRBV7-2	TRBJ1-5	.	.	TGTGCCAGCAGAGGCGGGAGAGGCCAGCCCCAGCATTTT	CASRGGRGQPQHF
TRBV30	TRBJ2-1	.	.	TGTGCCTGGAGTGTCGGGTCAGCTGAGCAGTTCTTC	CAWSVGSAEQFF
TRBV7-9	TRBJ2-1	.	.	TGTGCAGCAGGCACCTACAATGAGCAGTTCTTC	CAAGTYNEQFF
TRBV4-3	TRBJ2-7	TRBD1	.	TGCGCCAGCAGCCAACACCCGGGACAGGGGCAAGTCGGGCAGTACTTC	CASSQHPGQGQVGQYF
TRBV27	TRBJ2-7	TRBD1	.	TGTGCCAGCTCCCGCGGTAATGGCCTTGACAGGGTGTCCTACGAGCAGTACTTC	CASSRGNGLDRVSYEQYF
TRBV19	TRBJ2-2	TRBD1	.	TGTGCCAGTAGCCCGACAGGGGGCTTTAACACCGGGGAGCTGTTTTTT	CASSPTGGFNTGELFF
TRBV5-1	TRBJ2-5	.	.	TGCGCCAGCAGCTTGGCCTTAGAGACCCAGTACTTC	CASSLALETQYF
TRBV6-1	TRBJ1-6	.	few	TGTGCCAGCAGTGAAACGAGGCCCACACCCCTCCACTTT	CASSETRPTPLHF
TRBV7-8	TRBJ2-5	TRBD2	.	TGTGCCAGCAGCCGCGCTAGCGGGGGGGCTCAAGAGACCCAGTACTTC	CASSRASGGAQETQYF
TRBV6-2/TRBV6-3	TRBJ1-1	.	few	TGTGCCAGCAGCAAAACAGTTTACCCTGAAGCTTTCTTT	CASSKTVYPEAFF
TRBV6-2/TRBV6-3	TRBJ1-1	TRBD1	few	TGTGCCAGCAGTACGCCGGACAGGGGGCATACTGAAGCTTTCTTT	CASSTPDRGHTEAFF
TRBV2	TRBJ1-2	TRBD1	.	TGTGCCAGCAAGGAGCAGGGGGCCCTTTCTAACTATGGCTACACCTTC	CASKEQGALSNYGYTF
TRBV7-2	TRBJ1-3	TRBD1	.	TGTGCCAGCAGCTTTGGGACAGGGAGAGGCCACTCTGGAAACACCATATATTTT	CASSFGTGRGHSGNTIYF
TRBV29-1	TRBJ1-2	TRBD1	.	TGCAGCGTGCAAGATTCCGGGACAGGGGATGGCTACACCTTC	CSVQDSGTGDGYTF
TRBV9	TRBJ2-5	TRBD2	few	TGTGCCAGCAGCGTCTCTGGCGGGGGGGCTAGGGAGACCCAGTACTTC	CASSVSGGGARETQYF
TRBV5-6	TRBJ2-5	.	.	TGTGCCAGCAGCTTAGCCTTGGCGACTCGAGAGACCCAGTACTTC	CASSLALATRETQYF
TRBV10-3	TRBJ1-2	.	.	TGTGCCATCAGTGAGCGTGGCGGGAAGAACTATGGCTACACCTTC	CAISERGGKNYGYTF
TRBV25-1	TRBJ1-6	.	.	TGTGCCAGCAGTGCACACACAGGGAAGAATTCACCCCTCCACTTT	CASSAHTGKNSPLHF
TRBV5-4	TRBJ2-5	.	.	TGTGCCAGCAGCGCTCGGGACACCTTGGCCCAAGAGACCCAGTACTTC	CASSARDTLAQETQYF
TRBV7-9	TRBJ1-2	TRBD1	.	TGTGCCAGCAGCAACTCCGGGACAGGGGGCCCCTTACACTATGGCTACACCTTC	CASSNSGTGGPLHYGYTF
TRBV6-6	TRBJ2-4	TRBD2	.	TGTGCCAGCACCGTTCTAGCGGGACAAAGCATTCAGTACTTC	CASTVLAGQSIQYF
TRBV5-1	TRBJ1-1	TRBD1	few	TGCGCCAGCAGCTTAGGACAGGGACGGTTCAACACTGAAGCTTTCTTT	CASSLGQGRFNTEAFF
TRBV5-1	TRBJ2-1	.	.	TGCGCCAGCACCGAGGGATTGAGTGAGCAGTTCTTC	CASTEGLSEQFF
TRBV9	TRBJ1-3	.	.	TGTGCCAGCAGCGTGGGGGGAACTGGAAACACCATATATTTT	CASSVGGTGNTIYF
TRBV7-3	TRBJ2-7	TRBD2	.	TGTGCCAGCAGCCCCGCCCCCGGCGGGGGGCAGTACTTC	CASSPAPGGGQYF
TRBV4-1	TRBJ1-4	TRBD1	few	TGCGCCAGCAGCCAAGAGGACAGGGGGTTTGAAAAACTGTTTTTT	CASSQEDRGFEKLFF
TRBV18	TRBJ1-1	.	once	TGTGCCAGCTCCCTGGGCGGGGCTGAAGCTTTCTTT	CASSLGGAEAFF
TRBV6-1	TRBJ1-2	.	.	TGTGCCAGCAGTGAAGTGCTAGGGGTCGGCTACACCTTC	CASSEVLGVGYTF
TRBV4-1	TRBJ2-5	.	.	TGCGCCAGCAGCCAAGACCCTAGAGGCGAGACCCAGTACTTC	CASSQDPRGETQYF
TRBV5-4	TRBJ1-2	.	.	TGTGCCAGCAGCTTTGGGGGGGAGAACTATGGCTACACCTTC	CASSFGGENYGYTF
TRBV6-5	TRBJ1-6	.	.	TGTGCCAGCAGGGACTACAATTCACCCCTCCACTTT	CASRDYNSPLHF
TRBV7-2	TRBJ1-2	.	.	TGTGCCAGCAGCTTACTCGCGGGCAGGGGTGGGGACTATGGCTACACCTTC	CASSLLAGRGGDYGYTF
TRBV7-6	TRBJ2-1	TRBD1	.	TGTGCCAGCAGTAATCGGCGGACAGGGATACGCAATGAGCAGTTCTTC	CASSNRRTGIRNEQFF
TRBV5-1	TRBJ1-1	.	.	TGCGCCAGCAGCTTGGCAGGGCCCAACACTGAAGCTTTCTTT	CASSLAGPNTEAFF
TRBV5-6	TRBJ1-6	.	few	TGTGCCAGCAGCTCGGTACGCTTCGGGAGCCTCCACTTT	CASSSVRFGSLHF
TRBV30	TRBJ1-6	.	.	TGTGCCTGGAGCGCAATCCAATCGGCCCTCCACTTT	CAWSAIQSALHF
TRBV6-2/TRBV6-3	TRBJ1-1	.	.	TGTGCCAGCAGTTACCCTCCGGGGTATGAGCCTGAAGCTTTCTTT	CASSYPPGYEPEAFF